The next 3 T cell receptor beta chains were all read from a single sample in a study of T cells after yellow fever vaccination. One entry per CDR3 protein results from TCRdb running MiXCR on the 5' RACE reads. The sample contains approximately 140,000 distinct CDR3 sequences, roughly 8.2% of which appear only once. The starting material was CD4+ T cells sorted from PBMCs, obtained 5 days after the yellow fever booster vaccination. The receptors here all came from a man aged 25 to 40 who received the YFV17D yellow fever vaccine.

This clonotype was detected many times. The chain employs TRBV5-1 and TRBJ2-3; possible D gene TRBD1, 5 bases. This CDR3 is 14 amino acids long. Germline CDR1 and CDR2: SGHRS and YFSETQ. Trimming left V 0 bases short and J 5 bases short, with 10 bases between. As DNA, the CDR3 is TGCGCCAGCAGCTTGGAAGGGGTCCTAGATACGCAGTATTTT. Translating gives CASSLEGVLDTQYF.

This clonotype was recorded at least ten times. The V gene is TRBV24-1, the J gene TRBJ2-7; the match to TRBD1 covers 9 bases. V lost 2 bases to trimming and J lost 7 bases; unmatched junction nucleotides: 8. CDR1 and CDR2 from the germline V gene are KGHDR and SFDVKD. The CDR3 is 15 amino acids. The CDR3 DNA follows: TGTGCCACCAGTGATTACAGGGACAGGGTGGGAGAGCAGTACTTC. It codes for CATSDYRDRVGEQYF.

This clonotype appeared many times. V gene TRBV7-2 combines with J gene TRBJ2-3; 9 bases align to TRBD2. The length of the CDR3 is 15 residues. The germline gives CDR1 SGHTA, CDR2 FQGNSA. The V and J ends lost 1 base and 9 bases, in that order; junction bases with no gene match: 8. The CDR3 here is CASSLGGAGGYTQYF. The CDR3, as DNA: TGTGCCAGCAGCTTAGGTGGCGCGGGAGGGTACACGCAGTATTTT.